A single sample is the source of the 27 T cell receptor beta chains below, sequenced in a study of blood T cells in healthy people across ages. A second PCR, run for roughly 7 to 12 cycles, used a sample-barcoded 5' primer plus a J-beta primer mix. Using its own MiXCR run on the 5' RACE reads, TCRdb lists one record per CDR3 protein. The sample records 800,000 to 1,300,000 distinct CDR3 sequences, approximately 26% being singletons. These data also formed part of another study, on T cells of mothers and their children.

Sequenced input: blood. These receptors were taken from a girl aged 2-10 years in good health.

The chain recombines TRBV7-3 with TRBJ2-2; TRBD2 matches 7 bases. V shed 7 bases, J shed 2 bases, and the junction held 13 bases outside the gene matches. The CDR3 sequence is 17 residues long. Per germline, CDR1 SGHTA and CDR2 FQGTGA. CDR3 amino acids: CASKLLSGNGNTGELFF. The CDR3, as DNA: TGTGCCAGCAAATTGTTAAGCGGGAATGGAAACACCGGGGAGCTGTTTTTT. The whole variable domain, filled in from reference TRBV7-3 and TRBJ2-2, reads GAGVSQTPSNKVTEKGKYVELRCDPISGHTALYWYRQSLGQGPEFLIYFQGTGAADDSGLPNDRFFAVRPEGSVSTLKIQRTERGDSAVYLCASKLLSGNGNTGELFFGEGSRLTVL.

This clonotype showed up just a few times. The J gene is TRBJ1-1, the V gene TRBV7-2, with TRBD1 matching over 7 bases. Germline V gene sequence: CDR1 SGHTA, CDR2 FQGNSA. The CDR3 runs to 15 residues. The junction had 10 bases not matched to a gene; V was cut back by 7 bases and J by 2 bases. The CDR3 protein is CASKSNRGLNTEAFF. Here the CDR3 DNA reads TGTGCCAGCAAAAGTAACAGGGGCCTTAACACTGAAGCTTTCTTT.

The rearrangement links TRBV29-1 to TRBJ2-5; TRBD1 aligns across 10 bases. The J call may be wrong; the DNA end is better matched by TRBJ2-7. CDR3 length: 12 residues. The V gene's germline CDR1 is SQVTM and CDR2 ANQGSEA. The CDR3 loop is CSVVTGGSEQYF. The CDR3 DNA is TGCAGCGTTGTGACAGGGGGCTCCGAGCAGTACTTC.

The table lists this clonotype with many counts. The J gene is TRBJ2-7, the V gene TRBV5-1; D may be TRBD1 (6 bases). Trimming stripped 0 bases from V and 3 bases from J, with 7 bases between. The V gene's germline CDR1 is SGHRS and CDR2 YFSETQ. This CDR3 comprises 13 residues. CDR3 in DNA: TGCGCCAGCAGCTTGGGACAGGACTACGAGCAGTACTTC. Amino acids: CASSLGQDYEQYF. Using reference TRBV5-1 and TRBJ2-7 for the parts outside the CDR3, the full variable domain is KAGVTQTPRYLIKTRGQQVTLSCSPISGHRSVSWYQQTPGQGLQFLFEYFSETQRNKGNFPGRFSGRQFSNSRSEMNVSTLELGDSALYLCASSLGQDYEQYFGPGTRLTVT.

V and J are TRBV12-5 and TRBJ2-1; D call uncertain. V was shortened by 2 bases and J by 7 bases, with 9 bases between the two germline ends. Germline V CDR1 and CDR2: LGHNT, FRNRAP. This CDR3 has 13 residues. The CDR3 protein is CASGLYLTNEQFF. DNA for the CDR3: TGTGCTAGTGGTTTGTATCTTACGAATGAGCAGTTCTTC.

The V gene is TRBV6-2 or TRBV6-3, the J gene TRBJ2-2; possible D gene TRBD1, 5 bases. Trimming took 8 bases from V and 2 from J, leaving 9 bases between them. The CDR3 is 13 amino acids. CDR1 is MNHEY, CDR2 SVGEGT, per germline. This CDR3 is CASGQGNTGELFF. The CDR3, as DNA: TGTGCCAGCGGGCAGGGTAACACCGGGGAGCTGTTTTTT.

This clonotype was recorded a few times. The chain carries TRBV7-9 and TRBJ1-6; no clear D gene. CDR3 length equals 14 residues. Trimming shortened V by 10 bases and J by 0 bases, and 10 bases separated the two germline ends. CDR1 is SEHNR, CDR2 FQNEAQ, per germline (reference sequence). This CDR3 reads CATLENSYNSPLHF. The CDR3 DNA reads TGTGCCACCTTGGAGAACTCCTATAATTCACCCCTCCACTTT.

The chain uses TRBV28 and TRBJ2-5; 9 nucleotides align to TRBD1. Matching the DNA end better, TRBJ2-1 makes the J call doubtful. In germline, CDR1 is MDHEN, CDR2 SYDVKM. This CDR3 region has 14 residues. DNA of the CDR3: TGTGCCAGCAGCGGGACAGGGCACAACAATGAGCAGTTCTTC. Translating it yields CASSGTGHNNEQFF.

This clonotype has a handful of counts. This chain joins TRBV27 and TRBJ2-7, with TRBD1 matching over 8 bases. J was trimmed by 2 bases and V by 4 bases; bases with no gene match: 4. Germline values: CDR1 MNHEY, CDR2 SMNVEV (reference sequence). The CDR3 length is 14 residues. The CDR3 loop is CASSWTGSAYEQYF. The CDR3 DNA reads TGTGCCAGCAGTTGGACAGGGTCGGCCTACGAGCAGTACTTC.

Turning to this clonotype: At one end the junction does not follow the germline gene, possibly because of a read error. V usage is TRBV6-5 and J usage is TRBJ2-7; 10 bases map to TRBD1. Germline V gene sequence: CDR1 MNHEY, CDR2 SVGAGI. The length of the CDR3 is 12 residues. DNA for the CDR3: TGCGCCACAGGACAGGGGGCCTACGAGCAGTACTTC. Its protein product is CATGQGAYEQYF.

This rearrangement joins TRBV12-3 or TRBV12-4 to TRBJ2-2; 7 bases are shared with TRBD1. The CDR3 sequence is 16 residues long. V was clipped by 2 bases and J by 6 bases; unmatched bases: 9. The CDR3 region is CASSLWADRFSGELFF. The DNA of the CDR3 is TGTGCCAGCAGTTTATGGGCGGACAGGTTTTCCGGGGAGCTGTTTTTT.

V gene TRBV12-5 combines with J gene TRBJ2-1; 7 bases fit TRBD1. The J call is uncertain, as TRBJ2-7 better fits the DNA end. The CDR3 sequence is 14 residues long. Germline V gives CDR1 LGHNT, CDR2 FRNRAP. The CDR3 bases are TGTGCTAGTGGCCCCGGGACAGTGATTTACGAGCAGTACTTC. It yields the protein CASGPGTVIYEQYF.

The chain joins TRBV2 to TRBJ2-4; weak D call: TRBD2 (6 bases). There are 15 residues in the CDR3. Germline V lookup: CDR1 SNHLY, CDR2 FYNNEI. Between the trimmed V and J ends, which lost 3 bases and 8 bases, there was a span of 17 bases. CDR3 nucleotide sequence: TGTGCCAGCAGTGATGTGGCCGGGGAGGTGCACATTCAGTACTTC. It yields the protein CASSDVAGEVHIQYF.

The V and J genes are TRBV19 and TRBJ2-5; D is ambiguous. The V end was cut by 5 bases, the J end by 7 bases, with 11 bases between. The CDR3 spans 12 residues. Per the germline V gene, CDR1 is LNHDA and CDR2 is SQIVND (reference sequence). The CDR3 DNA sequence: TGTGCCAGTAGTGTCCCGTTGGGGACCCAGTACTTC. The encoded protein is CASSVPLGTQYF.

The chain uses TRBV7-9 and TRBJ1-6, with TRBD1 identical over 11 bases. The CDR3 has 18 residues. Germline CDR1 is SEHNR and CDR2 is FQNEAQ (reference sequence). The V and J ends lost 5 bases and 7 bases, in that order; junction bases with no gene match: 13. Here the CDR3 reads CASSAGQGAFSQNSPLHF. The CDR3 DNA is TGTGCCAGCAGCGCAGGACAGGGGGCGTTTTCACAAAATTCACCCCTCCACTTT.

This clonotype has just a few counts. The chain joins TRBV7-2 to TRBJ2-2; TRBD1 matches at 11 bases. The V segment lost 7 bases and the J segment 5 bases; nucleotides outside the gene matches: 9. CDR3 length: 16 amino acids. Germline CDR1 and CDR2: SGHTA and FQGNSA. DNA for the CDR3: TGTGCCAGCAAGATCTTTGGGACAGGGGGTACCGGGGAGCTGTTTTTT. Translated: CASKIFGTGGTGELFF.

The CDR3 loop is CASGVQPGSNQPQHF. The CDR3 bases are TGTGCCAGTGGAGTTCAGCCCGGAAGCAATCAGCCCCAGCATTTT. The gene calls are TRBV19 and TRBJ1-5; D gene ambiguous. The CDR3 runs to 15 residues. Looked up from germline, CDR1 is LNHDA and CDR2 is SQIVND (reference sequence). V lost 8 bases and J 1 base, leaving 15 bases between the germline ends.

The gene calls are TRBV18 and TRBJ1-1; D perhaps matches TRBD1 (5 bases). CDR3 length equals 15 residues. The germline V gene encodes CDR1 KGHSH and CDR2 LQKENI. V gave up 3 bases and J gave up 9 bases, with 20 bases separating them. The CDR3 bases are TGTGCCAGCTCACCCTCGGGACTCATTACCGAGAAAGCTTTCTTT. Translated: CASSPSGLITEKAFF.

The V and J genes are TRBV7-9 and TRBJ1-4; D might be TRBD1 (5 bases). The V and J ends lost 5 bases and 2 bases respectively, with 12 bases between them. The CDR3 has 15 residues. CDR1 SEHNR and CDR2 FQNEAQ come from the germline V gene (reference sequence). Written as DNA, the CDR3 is TGTGCCAGCAGCCCCAGGGTCCAGACTAATGAAAAACTGTTTTTT. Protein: CASSPRVQTNEKLFF.

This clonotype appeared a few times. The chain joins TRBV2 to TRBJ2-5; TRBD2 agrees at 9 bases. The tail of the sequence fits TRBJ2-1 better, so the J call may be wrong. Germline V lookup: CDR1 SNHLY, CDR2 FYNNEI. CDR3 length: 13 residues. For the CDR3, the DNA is TGTGCCAGCAGTGGGTTAGCGGGAGATGAGCAGTTCTTC. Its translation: CASSGLAGDEQFF.

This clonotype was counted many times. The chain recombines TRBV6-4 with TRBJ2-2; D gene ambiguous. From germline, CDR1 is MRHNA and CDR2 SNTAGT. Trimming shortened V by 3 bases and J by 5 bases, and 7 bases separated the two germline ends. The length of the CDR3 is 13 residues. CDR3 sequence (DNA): TGTGCCAGCAGTGAAGGAGATACCGGGGAGCTGTTTTTT. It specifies CASSEGDTGELFF.

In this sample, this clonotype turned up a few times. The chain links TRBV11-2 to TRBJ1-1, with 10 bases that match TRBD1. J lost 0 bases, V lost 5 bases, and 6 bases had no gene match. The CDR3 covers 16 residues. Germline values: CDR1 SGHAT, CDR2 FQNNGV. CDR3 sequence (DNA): TGTGCCAGCAGCGGACCGACAGGGGGCCTGAACACTGAAGCTTTCTTT. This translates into CASSGPTGGLNTEAFF.

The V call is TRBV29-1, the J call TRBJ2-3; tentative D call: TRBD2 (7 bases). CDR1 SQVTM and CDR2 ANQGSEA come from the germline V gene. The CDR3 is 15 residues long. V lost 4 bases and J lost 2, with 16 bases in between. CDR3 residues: CSVVRKGDYTDTQYF. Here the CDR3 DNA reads TGCAGCGTTGTTCGGAAGGGGGACTACACAGATACGCAGTATTTT.

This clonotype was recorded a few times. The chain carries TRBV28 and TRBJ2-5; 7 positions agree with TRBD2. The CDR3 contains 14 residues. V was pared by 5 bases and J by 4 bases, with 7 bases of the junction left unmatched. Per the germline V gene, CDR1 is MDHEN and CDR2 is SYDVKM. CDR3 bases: TGTGCCAGCAGTCCTAGCGGAAGCCGAGAGACCCAGTACTTC. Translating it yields CASSPSGSRETQYF.

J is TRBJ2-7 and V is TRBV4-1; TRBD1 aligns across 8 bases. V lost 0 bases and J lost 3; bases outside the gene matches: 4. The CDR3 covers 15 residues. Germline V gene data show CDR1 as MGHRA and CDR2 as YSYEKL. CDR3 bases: TGCGCCAGCAGCCAAGAAGGACAGGGCCACTACGAGCAGTACTTC. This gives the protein CASSQEGQGHYEQYF.

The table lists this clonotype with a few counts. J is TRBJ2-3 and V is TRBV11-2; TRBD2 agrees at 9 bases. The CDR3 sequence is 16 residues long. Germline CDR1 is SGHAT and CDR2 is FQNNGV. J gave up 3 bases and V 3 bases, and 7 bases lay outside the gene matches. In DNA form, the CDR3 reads TGTGCCAGCAGCTTTACAGGACTAGCGAGAACAGATACGCAGTATTTT. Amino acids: CASSFTGLARTDTQYF.

The CDR3 DNA is TGTGCCAGCAGCTTGTTACCCGAAACTTGGGGGAACACCATATATTTT. Amino acid sequence: CASSLLPETWGNTIYF. The chain uses TRBV5-6 and TRBJ1-3, with D possibly being TRBD1 (5 bases). Germline V gives CDR1 SGHDT, CDR2 YYEEEE. Trimming took off 1 base at V and 7 bases at J, with 18 bases between the two ends. The CDR3 is made up of 16 amino acids.